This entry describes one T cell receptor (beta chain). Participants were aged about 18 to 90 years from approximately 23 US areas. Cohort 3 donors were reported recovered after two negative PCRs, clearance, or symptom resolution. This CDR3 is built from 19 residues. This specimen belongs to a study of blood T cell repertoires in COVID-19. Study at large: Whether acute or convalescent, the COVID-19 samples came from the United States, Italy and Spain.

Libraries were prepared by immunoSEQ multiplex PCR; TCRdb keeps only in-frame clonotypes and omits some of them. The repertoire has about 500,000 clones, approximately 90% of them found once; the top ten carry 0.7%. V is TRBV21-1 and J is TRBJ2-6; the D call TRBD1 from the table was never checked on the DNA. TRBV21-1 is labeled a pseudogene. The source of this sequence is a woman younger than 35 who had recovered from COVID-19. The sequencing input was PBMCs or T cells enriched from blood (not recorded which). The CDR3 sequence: CASSKRYIGHFSGANVLTF. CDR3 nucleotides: TGTGCCAGCAGCAAAAGGTATATCGGACACTTCTCTGGGGCCAACGTCCTGACTTTC.